This T cell receptor beta chain was captured in a study of low-dose radiotherapy and immunotherapy resistance in tumors. On the study more broadly: Patients were treated with intravenous nivolumab at 240 mg every two weeks and were also dosed with ipilimumab at 1 mg/kg every six weeks.

Primers used for first-strand cDNA, a TRAV- and TRBV-specific set, covered both alpha and beta chains. The PCR that amplified TCRs ran for 20 cycles, relying on a constant-region primer and a V-primer adapter. TCRdb called the reads again in MiXCR, with one record for every CDR3 protein. The sample has 70,000 to 90,000 distinct CDR3 sequences, about 18% seen once. Germline V gene lookup returns CDR1 SGHDN and CDR2 FVKESK. There are 16 residues in the CDR3. With V trimmed by 2 bases and J by 7 bases, 12 bases remained unmatched. Time point here: before trial treatment. Every donor was treated with nivolumab, ipilimumab, aspirin, low-dose cyclophosphamide and also low-dose radiotherapy. Advanced solid tumors lacking tumor-infiltrating lymphocytes were present in eligible patients. This clonotype appeared many times.

The source of this sequence is a male donor with prostate cancer. The chain joins TRBV14 to TRBJ2-3; 7 positions agree with TRBD2. The source material was PBMCs, sampled before treatment. CDR3: CASSQRQWASGNTQYF. DNA of the CDR3: TGTGCCAGCAGCCAACGGCAATGGGCTAGCGGTAATACGCAGTATTTT.